This T cell receptor beta chain was captured in a study of PD-1 blockade in classical Hodgkin lymphoma. Broader study findings: The drivers behind the repertoire differences, possibly disease activity or prior therapy, remain undefined.

Time point in this sample: newly diagnosed, previously untreated cHL patient sample. It was by magnetic negative selection that CD4+ T cells were purified from thawed PBMCs. Of note for this clone: Its antigen is still unknown.

Sequenced by immunoSEQ multiplex PCR; TCRdb stores in-frame clones only, minus some. The sample lists about 22,000 clones, 75% to 95% seen once, with almost 0.55% in the top ten. This CDR3 region has 14 residues. The J segment lost 4 bases and the V segment lost 4 bases, leaving 4 bases of the junction unmatched. Looked up from germline, CDR1 is SGHTA and CDR2 is FQGTGA. The V call is TRBV7-3, the J call TRBJ2-1; 7 bases map to TRBD2. Sequencing was carried out using CD4+ T cells from blood. The TCR comes from a human donor with classical Hodgkin lymphoma. The CDR3 here is CASSSPGLYNEQFF. In nucleotides, the CDR3 is TGTGCCAGCAGCTCCCCGGGACTATACAATGAGCAGTTCTTC.